This TCR beta chain was recorded in a study of CD8 T cells in Susac syndrome. About the study: At the time their blood was drawn, patients with Susac syndrome were either therapy-naive, on corticosteroids (with some of them also receiving intravenous immunoglobulin), or on intravenous immunoglobulin alone.

A quantity of roughly 0.5 to 1 ug RNA underwent reverse transcription using random hexamers. Across 54 Vbeta and 13 Jbeta, TCR beta CDR3 was amplified with immunoSEQ multiplex PCR. TCRdb reprocessed the immunoSEQ multiplex PCR reads via MiXCR and lists one record per CDR3 protein. In the table there are fewer than 200,000 distinct CDR3 sequences, 94% of which are singletons. Per the germline V gene, CDR1 is LGHDT and CDR2 is YNNKEL (reference sequence). V shed 5 bases and J 4 bases; nucleotides not matched to a gene: 6. The CDR3 has 14 residues. The authors carried out high-throughput sequencing of TCR beta. They applied it to CD8+ and CD4+ T cells obtained from blood.

Sequenced material: CD4+ T cells from PBMCs. The source is a human donor with Susac syndrome. The chain has TRBV3-1 and TRBJ1-1, with 8 bases fitting TRBD1. This CDR3 reads CASSRQGSTTEAFF. The CDR3 nucleotides are TGTGCCAGCAGCAGACAGGGGAGTACCACTGAAGCTTTCTTT. Using reference TRBV3-1 and TRBJ1-1 for the parts outside the CDR3, the full variable domain is DTAVSQTPKYLVTQMGNDKSIKCEQNLGHDTMYWYKQDSKKFLKIMFSYNNKELIINETVPNRFSPKSPDKAHLNLHINSLELGDSAVYFCASSRQGSTTEAFFGQGTRLTVV.